Here is one T cell receptor beta chain with its context. V gave up 2 bases and J gave up 7 bases, with 13 bases separating them. The germline V gene has CDR1 MNHNS and CDR2 SASEGT. This CDR3 contains 14 residues. This sample is part of a study of STAT5B mutations in CD4+ large granular lymphocyte leukemia. The assay was immunoSEQ multiplex PCR, and TCRdb's table has in-frame clones only and misses some. Of 6,200 or so clones in the sample, about 74% were seen once. The TCR originated in a woman aged 65 to 85 with CD4+ T-cell large granular lymphocyte leukemia. This chain connects TRBV6-1 to TRBJ2-3, with D unclear. Sequencing used PBMCs. CDR3 DNA sequence: TGTGCCAGCAGTGAACGGGCAGGCCGAAATACGCAGTATTTT. It codes for CASSERAGRNTQYF.